This T cell receptor beta chain emerged from a study of cytomegalovirus exposure and HLA in healthy donors (dated by TCRdb to the late 2010s). About the investigation overall: An earlier analysis of a few hundred of the donors reported about 300 Gb of sequence data and 100 million to 120 million unique TCR beta sequences obtained from 180 million or so T cells. About 280 gigabases of sequencing data and 70 million to 100 million unique TCR sequences made up an early release that covered some 640 HLA-typed donors. Among the 398 genotyped donors, under 90% belonged to the genetic ancestry cluster associated with self-reported Caucasian donors. The study aimed to test whether signatures of past pathogen exposure could be identified by cataloging public T cell receptors. The T cell repertoires of about 700 subjects were profiled by immunosequencing and related to cytomegalovirus serostatus. In addition to the first cohort of hundreds of subjects, a separate validation cohort of 100 to 150 different subjects was used. To predict cytomegalovirus infection status, the study combined high-throughput TCR immunosequencing, statistical association of individual TCRs with disease status, and machine learning. In a later analysis, previously published TCR beta repertoires from 500 to 750 donors were re-analyzed and high-resolution HLA genotyping was added so that TCR occurrence patterns could be studied. Rather than drawing on any new phenotypic data, the later analysis identified candidate immune exposures from TCR beta sequences and the way those sequences occurred across donors. An earlier analysis of some 500 of the donors applied high-throughput TCR beta sequencing to assess whether each TCR beta V gene segment acted as functional or pseudogenic. Donor age, sex, ethnicity and CMV serostatus were collected together with the repertoire data. A later genetic analysis used genome-wide SNP genotypes for about 60% of the roughly 700 donors, treating that subset as a discovery cohort. All discovery cohort repertoires had been generated using a single sequencing platform. Both class I and class II loci were covered by HLA typing, at four-digit resolution. The number of typed donors differed by locus: 629-630 for A, B, C, DRB1 and DQB1; some 500 for DQA1; 606 for DPA1; and around 450 for DPB1. About five DR-DQ haplotypes were handled as single units for association and clustering because linkage in the cohort was strong. Among roughly 370 genotyped donors of the cohort, an average of around 240,000 unique TCR beta nucleotide sequences were sequenced per donor, 15% to 20% of them non-productive. What the study reported, not specific to this receptor: An association between a missense DCLRE1C variant and V-gene and J-gene trimming of TCR beta chains was found in a later genetic analysis and replicated in an independent cohort. Assigning TCR associations to individual alleles was difficult when HLA alleles, especially DR and DQ, strongly co-occurred. A total of 164 TCR beta chains were listed by the study as associated with cytomegalovirus. Linkage disequilibrium might explain the correlated functional status among segregating V segments, but an unknown experimental factor could not be ruled out. Sequencing depth was assumed to be roughly uniform across donors in the presence/absence analyses, though that assumption may not hold. Immune exposure information for the cohort was limited to CMV serostatus. Broadly in line with IMGT annotations, most TCR beta V segments showed up in productive rearrangements about 87% or about 30% of the time in an earlier analysis of several hundred of the donors. In this cohort, only TCR beta chains were sequenced, and detectable features were limited by the absence of alpha or paired-chain data. In a later analysis, most CMV-associated TCR beta chains were found to appear HLA-restricted, with HLA associations seemingly driven largely by CMV exposure. The authors suggested that the approach could potentially be extended to other disease states and immunological phenotypes. A later analysis found that HLA-associated TCR beta chains were more clonally expanded and had lower generation probabilities than equally common non-associated chains. In vitro tests confirmed that a few of the cytomegalovirus-associated TCR beta chains recognize cytomegalovirus antigens. Because counts were too low, 15 to 20 rarely observed V segments, including chromosome 9 orphons, were left out of the earlier analysis of roughly 600 of the donors. Most TCR sequences were seen in very few donors, while some public TCRs were found in many individuals. A later analysis found that TCR association rates varied across HLA loci, with DRB1 alleles showing the most associated TCRs and HLA-C alleles the fewest. At a false discovery rate of 0.05, a later analysis linked under 20,000 TCR beta sequences to specific HLA alleles. Because some donors lacked HLA typing at each locus, the association tests relied only on the typed subset. In a later analysis, several top co-occurrence clusters were reported to appear linked to parvovirus B19, influenza, CMV and Epstein-Barr virus. In a later genetic analysis, fewer N-insertions in productive TCRs were reported among donors in an Asian-associated ancestry cluster than the approximately 630-donor mean. A cluster of highly shared sequence variants was judged likely to represent a technical artifact of the sequencing pipeline. Cytomegalovirus status was reported to be diagnosed by the classifier with high specificity and sensitivity in both the original and validation cohorts. A further reported finding was that TCR beta sequences accurately predicted the HLA-A and HLA-B alleles for most subjects in the first cohort.

The cohort comprised around 690 healthy bone marrow donors. At the time of sampling, every cohort member was nominally healthy, though immune exposures that went unrecorded were likely present. The donor tested CMV seronegative, placing the donor among the 352 seronegative members of the cohort. A peripheral blood sample was collected from each donor, and TCR beta sequencing was performed on peripheral blood mononuclear cells. The Qiagen DNeasy Blood Extraction Kit was used to extract genomic DNA from the blood cell samples. For this clone: Its antigen is still unknown. Base-call qualities are not available, and no considerably larger clone is one nucleotide away.

To prepare the library, the immunoSEQ multiplex PCR assay was applied. For the multiplex PCR, a mixture combining 60 forward primers for TCR Vbeta segments and 13 reverse primers for TCR Jbeta segments was used. A multiplex PCR assay on genomic DNA amplified the CDR3 region of rearranged TCR beta genes. On the Illumina HiSeq System, the amplified TCR beta libraries were sequenced as 87-base-pair reads. Per the source publication's procedure: A later analysis tallied around 80 million unique TCR beta chains across the 666 repertoires, and about 12 million of those chains were shared by two or more donors. A nearest-neighbor algorithm error-corrected the raw reads and collapsed the reads into unique sequences, merging closely related sequences to remove PCR and sequencing errors. Alignment of CDR3 sequences to IMGT reference sequences was used to assign V, D and J gene segments. For a sequence to be retained, at least a six-nucleotide match to both a V gene segment and a J gene segment was required. Rearrangements were classified as productive when the CDR3 lacked stop codons and remained in frame with V and J, and all other rearrangements were classified as non-productive. CDR3 was defined according to IMGT convention as the region running from the second conserved V-encoded cysteine to the conserved J-encoded phenylalanine. The earlier analysis of about 590 of the donors excluded sequences that lacked an unambiguous match to a single V gene segment. An earlier analysis of fewer than 650 of the donors classified V segments as functional when productive rearrangements were above 56.7% and as segregating when the standard deviation between donors was above 5%. To diagnose cytomegalovirus status from the catalog of TCR beta chain sequences, a statistical classification framework was built. A later analysis assigned V and J genes by comparing TCR nucleotide sequences with IMGT/GENE-DB human TR gene sequences. The TCRdist pipeline was used in a later analysis to assign CDR3 sequences and most-parsimonious VDJ recombination scenarios. In a later analysis, each TCR beta chain was defined by its CDR3 amino acid sequence together with its V-gene family, and reads without a unique V-gene family were excluded. To address suspected cross-contamination and a sequencing artifact, a later analysis removed 592 highly shared, low-generation-probability nucleotide sequences. In a later analysis, a clonal expansion index was calculated for each public chain from normalized within-repertoire ranks of inferred template counts. A later analysis computed generation probabilities with a VDJ recombination model fitted to out-of-frame rearrangements, and checked the results against IGoR. In a later analysis, TCR-TCR, TCR-HLA and TCR-CMV co-occurrence was scored with hypergeometric tests, and a repertoire-size bias correction was applied to TCR pairs. False discovery rates were estimated in a later analysis by permuting HLA or CMV assignments 20 times. A later analysis grouped co-occurring TCRs with DBSCAN, adding TCRdist sequence similarity when clustering within HLA-allele-positive subsets. Repertoires with fewer than 30,000 or more than 120,000 public chains were left out of co-occurrence clustering, as were about five repertoires with anomalous nucleotide sharing. The clones in this table, taken by TCRdb from immuneACCESS, are in-frame only. Not every clone is retained; where verified, under half of the shortfall comes from an unresolved V gene, and the cause of the rest is unknown. From that table come the V and J calls and clone size; the DNA was used to work out D and trimming. For this sample there are approximately 170,000 clones; roughly 80% appear just once. The ten largest clonotypes hold approximately 2.2% of the sample.

The receptor's source is a male donor in good health and CMV-seronegative. Sequenced: PBMCs.

The CDR3 here reads CASSVEGGRRETQYF. The DNA sequence is given as TGTGCCAGCAGCGTAGAGGGAGGGCGGCGGGAGACCCAGTACTTC. The rearrangement joined TRBV9 to TRBJ2-5, with TRBD2 matching 7 junction bases. As encoded in the germline V gene, CDR1 is SGDLS while CDR2 is YYNGEE. V loses 0 bases at its end and J loses 5 bases; junction bases beyond the gene matches: 7. From the cysteine through the phenylalanine, the CDR3 covers 15 amino acids. Only the CDR3 DNA stays, 45 bases, in frame from base 1.